This T cell receptor beta chain was recovered during a study of spatial heterogeneity in lung cancer. Notes on the study in general: Counts of expanded alpha and beta TCRs within tumors tracked the tumor nonsynonymous mutation count.

TCRdb ran MiXCR on the 5' RACE reads and lists one entry per CDR3 protein. The sample includes tens of thousands of distinct CDR3 sequences, under 7.5% seen only once; the top ten take around a tenth. As concerns this clonotype: Its antigen remains unknown.

Per germline, CDR1 SGHTA and CDR2 FQGNSA. The J segment lost 7 bases and the V segment lost 1 base, leaving 6 bases of the junction unmatched. The CDR3 is made up of 15 amino acids. Indicated time point: sample taken at primary tumor resection. The source of this sequence is a male donor with early-stage non-small cell lung cancer. The sample was lung tumor tissue, taken at surgery. The chain carries TRBV7-2 and TRBJ1-5; 8 bases agree with TRBD1. The CDR3 region has the DNA TGTGCCAGCAGCTTAGGGACAGGGTATGGGCAGCCCCAGCATTTT. It codes for CASSLGTGYGQPQHF.